Presented here are 14 T cell receptor beta chains from one specimen sequenced in a study of blood T cell repertoires in COVID-19. The table came from immunoSEQ multiplex PCR; TCRdb's copy has only in-frame clones and leaves some out. The data show roughly 120,000 clones, around 81% seen once. Sequencing input: peripheral blood. The source of these receptors is a man aged 70 or older with acute or convalescent COVID-19.

This rearrangement joins TRBV12-3 or TRBV12-4 to TRBJ1-1; 7 bases match TRBD1. V gave up 4 bases and J gave up 5 bases; unmatched junction bases: 4. This CDR3 spans 13 amino acids. This chain's CDR3 is CASSSEGATEAFF. CDR3 in DNA: TGTGCCAGCAGTTCAGAGGGGGCGACTGAAGCTTTCTTT.

The V and J genes are TRBV6-6 and TRBJ2-3, with D possibly matching TRBD2 (6 bases). The germline CDR1 and CDR2 sequences are MNHNY and SVGAGI (reference sequence). This CDR3 spans 12 amino acids. The germline V and J ends were trimmed by 8 bases and 0 bases, with 6 bases remaining between them. Written as DNA, the CDR3 is TGTGCCAGCGCGGGGAGCACAGATACGCAGTATTTT. Translating gives CASAGSTDTQYF.

The chain carries TRBV6-1 and TRBJ2-1, with 9 bases matching TRBD2. Germline CDR1 is MNHNS and CDR2 is SASEGT. V was clipped by 4 bases and J by 8 bases; unmatched bases: 15. This CDR3 comprises 17 residues. This CDR3 reads CASSGRVAGAVRDEQFF. The CDR3 region has the DNA TGTGCCAGCAGTGGTAGAGTAGCGGGGGCGGTCCGGGATGAGCAGTTCTTC.

The V and J genes are TRBV18 and TRBJ1-5; 11 positions match TRBD1. J gave up 0 bases and V 1 base, and 11 bases lay outside the gene matches. This CDR3 region has 20 residues. Germline V gives CDR1 KGHSH, CDR2 LQKENI. CDR3 bases: TGTGCCAGCTCACCACGGACAGGGGGCTTTGAAAATTATAGCAATCAGCCCCAGCATTTT. It yields the protein CASSPRTGGFENYSNQPQHF.

The CDR3 nucleotides are TGCGCCACCCCCTGTCGGAGCGGGGGGGACTACAATGAGCAGTTCTTC. This translates into CATPCRSGGDYNEQFF. The chain recombines TRBV5-1 with TRBJ2-1; TRBD2 agrees at 10 bases. This CDR3 is 16 amino acids long. Germline V gene lookup returns CDR1 SGHRS and CDR2 YFSETQ. V gave up 9 bases and J gave up 3 bases; unmatched junction bases: 12.

This clone was detected once. V is TRBV5-6 and J is TRBJ1-1, with 10 bases aligning to TRBD1. The germline CDR1 and CDR2 sequences are SGHDT and YYEEEE. This CDR3 has 15 residues. The ends lost 4 bases at V and 6 bases at J; junction bases unmatched: 9. This chain's CDR3 is CASSGVDRGRSEAFF. Here the CDR3 DNA reads TGTGCCAGCAGCGGGGTGGACAGGGGGAGGTCTGAAGCTTTCTTT.

The CDR3 loop is CASSQWVGSNEQFF. Here the CDR3 DNA reads TGTGCCAGCAGCCAATGGGTCGGGAGCAATGAGCAGTTCTTC. V and J are TRBV14 and TRBJ2-1; a weak D match, TRBD2 (6 bases). V was clipped by 2 bases and J by 6 bases, with 11 bases between them. Germline V gene lookup returns CDR1 SGHDN and CDR2 FVKESK. The CDR3 runs to 14 residues.

As for this clone: The junction shows a germline mismatch at one end, possibly a read error. The V and J genes are TRBV18 and TRBJ1-1; TRBD1 matches 8 bases. CDR3 size: 13 residues. Germline V gene lookup returns CDR1 KGHSH and CDR2 LQKENI. The CDR3 DNA is TGTGCCAGCTCGCCACAGGGGGACACTGAAGCTTTCTTT. This encodes CASSPQGDTEAFF.

The V gene is TRBV3-1 (or the pseudogene TRBV3-2), the J gene TRBJ1-2; D call uncertain. CDR1 and CDR2 (germline): LGHDT, YNNKEL (reference sequence). The germline V and J ends were trimmed by 1 base and 6 bases, with 9 bases remaining between them. The CDR3 totals 13 residues. The CDR3 coding sequence is TGTGCCAGCAGCCAAGGCAGTCTCCATGGCTACACCTTC. This translates into CASSQGSLHGYTF.

This clone was detected once. This chain uses TRBV7-2 with TRBJ2-7, with TRBD1 matching over 12 bases. Germline V gives CDR1 SGHTA, CDR2 FQGNSA. This CDR3 comprises 15 residues. J lost 4 bases, V lost 4 bases, and 5 bases had no gene match. The CDR3 bases are TGTGCCAGCAGCTCGTGGGACAGGGGGCGGTACGAGCAGTACTTC. Amino acids: CASSSWDRGRYEQYF.

This clone was detected once. This chain uses TRBV14 with TRBJ1-6; possible D gene TRBD1, 6 bases. V dropped 5 bases and J dropped 14 bases, with 19 bases sitting between them. Looked up from germline, CDR1 is SGHDN and CDR2 is FVKESK. This CDR3 is built from 14 residues. The CDR3 bases are TGTGCCAGCAGCTCCGGGACATCGAGATGGGCCCTCCACTTT. As protein: CASSSGTSRWALHF.

This chain links TRBV4-3 with TRBJ1-1, with TRBD1 as a possible D gene (5 bases). The V end lost 1 base, the J end lost 6 bases, and 12 bases lay between the germline ends. Germline values: CDR1 LGHNA, CDR2 YSLEER. CDR3 length: 14 residues. The DNA of the CDR3 is TGCGCCAGCAGCCAAGCGGGACGGGGGGCTGAAGCTTTCTTT. Protein sequence: CASSQAGRGAEAFF.

J is TRBJ2-7 and V is TRBV5-6; TRBD1 aligns across 7 bases. CDR1 is SGHDT and CDR2 is YYEEEE in the germline V gene. The CDR3 is 14 residues long. With 3 bases clipped from V and 5 bases from J, the junction kept 8 bases outside the gene matches. The CDR3 protein is CASSWRQGTHEQYF. CDR3 nucleotide sequence: TGTGCCAGCAGCTGGAGACAGGGTACCCACGAGCAGTACTTC.

J is TRBJ2-5 and V is TRBV11-2, with unresolved D. Trimming took off 1 base at V and 2 bases at J, with 8 bases between the two ends. CDR3 length equals 14 residues. CDR1 SGHAT and CDR2 FQNNGV come from the germline V gene. The CDR3 region is CASSLAIGQETQYF. The CDR3 DNA reads as TGTGCCAGCAGCTTAGCGATCGGTCAAGAGACCCAGTACTTC.